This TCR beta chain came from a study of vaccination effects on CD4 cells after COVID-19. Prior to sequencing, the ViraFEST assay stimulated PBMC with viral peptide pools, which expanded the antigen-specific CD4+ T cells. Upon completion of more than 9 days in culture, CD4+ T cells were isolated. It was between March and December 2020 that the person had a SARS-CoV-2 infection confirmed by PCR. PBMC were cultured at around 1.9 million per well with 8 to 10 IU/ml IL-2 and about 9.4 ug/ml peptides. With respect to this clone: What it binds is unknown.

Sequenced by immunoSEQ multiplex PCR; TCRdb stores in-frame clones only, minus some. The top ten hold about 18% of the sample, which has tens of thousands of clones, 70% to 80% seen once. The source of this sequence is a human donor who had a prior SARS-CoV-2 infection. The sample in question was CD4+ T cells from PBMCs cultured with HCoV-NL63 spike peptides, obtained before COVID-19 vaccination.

CDR3 in DNA: TGTGCCAGCAGCCTACAGGGGGCAAATGAAAAACTGTTTTTT. Translation gives CASSLQGANEKLFF. The gene calls are TRBV28 and TRBJ1-4, with 9 bases identical to TRBD1. This CDR3 contains 14 residues. The V gene's germline CDR1 is MDHEN and CDR2 SYDVKM. J gave up 5 bases and V 6 bases, and 4 bases lay outside the gene matches.